This TCR beta chain stems from a study of response to subunit inactivated influenza vaccine. Overall study results and limits: Authors suggested each seasonal flu vaccination may recruit only limited numbers of new T cells.

TCRdb passed the RT-PCR reads through MiXCR, listing each CDR3 protein once. The data show approximately 730,000 distinct CDR3 sequences, approximately 13% seen once. To note about this clonotype: Its matching antigen is unknown.

This material consisted of PBMCs from blood, taken 14 days before vaccination. The receptor was derived from a man between 50 and 59 years old who received an inactivated influenza vaccine.

DNA of the CDR3: TGCGCCAGCAGCCAAGATATCCTAGCGGGGGGAGATACGCAGTATTTT. This codes for CASSQDILAGGDTQYF. The chain combines TRBV4-3 with TRBJ2-3; 11 nucleotides align to TRBD2. Germline V lookup: CDR1 LGHNA, CDR2 YSLEER. This CDR3 is 16 amino acids long. With V trimmed by 0 bases and J by 5 bases, 4 bases remained unmatched.